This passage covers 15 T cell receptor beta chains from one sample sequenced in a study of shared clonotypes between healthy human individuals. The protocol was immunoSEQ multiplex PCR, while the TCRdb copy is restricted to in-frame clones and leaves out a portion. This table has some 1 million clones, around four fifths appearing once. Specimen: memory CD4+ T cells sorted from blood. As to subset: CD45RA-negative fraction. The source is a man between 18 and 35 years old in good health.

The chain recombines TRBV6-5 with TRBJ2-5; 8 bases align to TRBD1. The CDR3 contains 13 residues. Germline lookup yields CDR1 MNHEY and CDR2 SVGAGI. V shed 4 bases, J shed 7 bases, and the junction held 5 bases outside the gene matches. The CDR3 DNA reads TGTGCCAGCAGTTCCGGACAGGGAGGGACCCAGTACTTC. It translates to CASSSGQGGTQYF.

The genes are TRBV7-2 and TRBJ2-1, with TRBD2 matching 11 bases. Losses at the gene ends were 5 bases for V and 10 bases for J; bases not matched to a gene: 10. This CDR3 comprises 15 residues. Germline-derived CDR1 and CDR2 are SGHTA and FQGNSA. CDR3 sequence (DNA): TGTGCCAGCAGCATTAGCGGGAGGGGGGGAGGAGAGCAGTTCTTC. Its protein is CASSISGRGGGEQFF.

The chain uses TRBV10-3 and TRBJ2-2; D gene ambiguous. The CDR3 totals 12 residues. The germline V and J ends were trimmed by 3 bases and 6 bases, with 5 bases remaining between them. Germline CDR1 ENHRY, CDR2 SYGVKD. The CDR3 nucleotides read TGTGCCATCAGTGAATTAGCCGGGGAGCTGTTTTTT. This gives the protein CAISELAGELFF.

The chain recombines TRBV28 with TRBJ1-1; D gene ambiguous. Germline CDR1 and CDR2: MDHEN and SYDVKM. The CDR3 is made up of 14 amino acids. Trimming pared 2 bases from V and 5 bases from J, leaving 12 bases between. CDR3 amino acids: CASSLAKPKTEAFF. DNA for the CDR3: TGTGCCAGCAGTTTAGCCAAACCCAAGACTGAAGCTTTCTTT.

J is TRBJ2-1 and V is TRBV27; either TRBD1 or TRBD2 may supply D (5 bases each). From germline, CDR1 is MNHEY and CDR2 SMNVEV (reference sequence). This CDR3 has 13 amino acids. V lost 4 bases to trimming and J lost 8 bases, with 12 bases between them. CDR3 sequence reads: CASSSILGDEQFF. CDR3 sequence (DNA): TGTGCCAGCAGTTCCATTTTGGGGGATGAGCAGTTCTTC.

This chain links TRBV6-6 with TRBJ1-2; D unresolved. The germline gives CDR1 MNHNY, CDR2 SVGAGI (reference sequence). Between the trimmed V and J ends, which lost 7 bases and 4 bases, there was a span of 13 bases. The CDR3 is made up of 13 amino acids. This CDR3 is CASTEQQLYGYTF. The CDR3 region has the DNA TGTGCCAGCACCGAGCAACAGCTCTATGGCTACACCTTC.

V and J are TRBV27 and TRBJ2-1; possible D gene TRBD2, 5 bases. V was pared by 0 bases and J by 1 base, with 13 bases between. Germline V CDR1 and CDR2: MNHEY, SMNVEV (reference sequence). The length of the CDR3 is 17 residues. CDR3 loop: CASSLSPAETSYNEQFF. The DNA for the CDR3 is TGTGCCAGCAGTTTATCTCCAGCGGAGACTTCCTACAATGAGCAGTTCTTC.

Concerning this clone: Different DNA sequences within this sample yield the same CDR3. The DNA for the CDR3 is TGTGCCAGTAGTATCAACAGGGCAGAGACCCAGTACTTC. This encodes CASSINRAETQYF. V is TRBV19 and J is TRBJ2-5; a possible D gene is TRBD1 (6 bases). The CDR3 has 13 amino acids. Trimming shortened V by 3 bases and J by 4 bases, and 9 bases separated the two germline ends. Germline assignment: CDR1 LNHDA and CDR2 SQIVND (reference sequence).

CDR3 in amino acids: CASAAGTSYEQYF. In nucleotides, the CDR3 is TGCGCCAGTGCTGCCGGGACATCCTACGAGCAGTACTTC. V and J are TRBV10-2 and TRBJ2-7, with D perhaps TRBD1 (6 bases). The CDR3 has 13 amino acids. V was cut by 9 bases and J by 1 base, with 13 bases left in between. CDR1 and CDR2 (germline): WSHSY, SAAADI.

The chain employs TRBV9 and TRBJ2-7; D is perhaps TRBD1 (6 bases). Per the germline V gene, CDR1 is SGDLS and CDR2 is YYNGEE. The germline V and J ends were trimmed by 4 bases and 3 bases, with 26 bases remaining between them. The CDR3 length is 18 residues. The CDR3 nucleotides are TGTGCCAGCAGCCCACATGGGGGCCGAACCCTTACCTACTACGAGCAGTACTTC. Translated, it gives CASSPHGGRTLTYYEQYF.

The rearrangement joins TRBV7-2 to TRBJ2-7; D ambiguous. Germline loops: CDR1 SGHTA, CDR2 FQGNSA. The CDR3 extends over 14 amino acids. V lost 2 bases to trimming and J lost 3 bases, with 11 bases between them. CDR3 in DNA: TGTGCCAGCAGCTTATATAACTCTCGCTACGAGCAGTACTTC. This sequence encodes CASSLYNSRYEQYF.

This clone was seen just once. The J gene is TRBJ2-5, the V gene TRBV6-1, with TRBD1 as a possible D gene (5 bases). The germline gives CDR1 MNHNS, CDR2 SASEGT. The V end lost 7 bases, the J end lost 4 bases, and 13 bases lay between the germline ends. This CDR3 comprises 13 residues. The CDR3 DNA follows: TGTGCCAGCACCTGGGCAGGGCGAGAGACCCAGTACTTC. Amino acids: CASTWAGRETQYF.

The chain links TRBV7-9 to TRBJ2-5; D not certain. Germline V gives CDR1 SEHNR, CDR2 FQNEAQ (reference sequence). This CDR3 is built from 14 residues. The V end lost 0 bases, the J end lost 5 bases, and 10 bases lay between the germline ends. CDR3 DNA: TGTGCCAGCAGCTTAGCGCTGGTCAACGAGACCCAGTACTTC. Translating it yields CASSLALVNETQYF.

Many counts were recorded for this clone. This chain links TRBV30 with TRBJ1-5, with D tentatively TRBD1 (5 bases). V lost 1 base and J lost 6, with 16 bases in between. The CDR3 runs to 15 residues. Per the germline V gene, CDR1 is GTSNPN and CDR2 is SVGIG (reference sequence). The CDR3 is CAWSAAGQGGQPQHF. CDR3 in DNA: TGTGCCTGGAGTGCAGCGGGCCAGGGTGGTCAGCCCCAGCATTTT.

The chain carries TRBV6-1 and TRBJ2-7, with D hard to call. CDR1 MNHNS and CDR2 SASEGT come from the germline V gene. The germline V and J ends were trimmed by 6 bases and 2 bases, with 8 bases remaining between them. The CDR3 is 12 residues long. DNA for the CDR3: TGTGCCAGCAGACCAGAGGCCTACGAGCAGTACTTC. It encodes CASRPEAYEQYF.